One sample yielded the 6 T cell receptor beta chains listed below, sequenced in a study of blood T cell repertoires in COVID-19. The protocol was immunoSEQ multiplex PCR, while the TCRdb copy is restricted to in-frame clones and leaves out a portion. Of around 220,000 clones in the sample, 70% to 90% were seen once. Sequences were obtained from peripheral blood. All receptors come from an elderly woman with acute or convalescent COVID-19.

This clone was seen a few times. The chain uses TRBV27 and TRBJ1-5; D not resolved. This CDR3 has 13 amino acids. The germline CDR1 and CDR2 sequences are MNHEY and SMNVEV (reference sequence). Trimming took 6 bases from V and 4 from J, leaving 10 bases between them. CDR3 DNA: TGTGCCAGCAGGATACACAAGAATCAGCCCCAGCATTTT. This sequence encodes CASRIHKNQPQHF.

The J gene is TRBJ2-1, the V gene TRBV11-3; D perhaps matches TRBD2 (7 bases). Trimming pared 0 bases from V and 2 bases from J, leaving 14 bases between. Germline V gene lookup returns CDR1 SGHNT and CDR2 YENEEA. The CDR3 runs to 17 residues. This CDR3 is CASSLDWGGTTYNEQFF. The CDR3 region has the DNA TGTGCCAGCAGCTTAGATTGGGGGGGGACAACCTACAATGAGCAGTTCTTC.

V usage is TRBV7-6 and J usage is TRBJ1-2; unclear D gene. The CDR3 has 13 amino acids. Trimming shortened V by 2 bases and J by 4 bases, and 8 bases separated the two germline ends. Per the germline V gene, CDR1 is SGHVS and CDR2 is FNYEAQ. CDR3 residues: CASSLKQFYGYTF. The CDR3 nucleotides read TGTGCCAGCAGCTTAAAACAGTTCTATGGCTACACCTTC.

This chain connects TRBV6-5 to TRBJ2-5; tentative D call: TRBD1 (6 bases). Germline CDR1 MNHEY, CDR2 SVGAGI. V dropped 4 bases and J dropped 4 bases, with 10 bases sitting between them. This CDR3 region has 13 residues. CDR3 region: CASSSTGRETQYF. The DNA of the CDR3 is TGTGCCAGCAGTTCCACAGGGAGAGAGACCCAGTACTTC.

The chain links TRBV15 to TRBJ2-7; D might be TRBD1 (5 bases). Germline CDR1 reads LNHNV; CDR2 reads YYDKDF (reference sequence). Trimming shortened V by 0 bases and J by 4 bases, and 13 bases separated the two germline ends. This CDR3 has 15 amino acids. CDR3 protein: CATSRDGQGWYEQYF. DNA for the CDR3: TGTGCCACCAGCAGAGATGGCCAGGGTTGGTACGAGCAGTACTTC.

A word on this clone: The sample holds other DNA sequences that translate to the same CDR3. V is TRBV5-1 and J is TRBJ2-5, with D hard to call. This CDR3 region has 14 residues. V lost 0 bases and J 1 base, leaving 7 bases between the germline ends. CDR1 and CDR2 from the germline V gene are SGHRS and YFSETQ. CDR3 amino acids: CASSLGTVQETQYF. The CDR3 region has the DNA TGCGCCAGCAGCTTGGGTACGGTCCAAGAGACCCAGTACTTC.